Described below is a single T cell receptor beta chain sequence and its context. Its antigen is not identified. A read error is likely here: a far larger clone is one base away. Germline V gene sequence: CDR1 WSHSY, CDR2 SAAADI. V shed 6 bases and J shed 2 bases, with 20 bases lying between them. This CDR3 is built from 17 residues. The data were taken from a study of shared clonotypes between healthy human individuals. General observations from the study: Exclusively blood specimens were collected; tissue repertoires likely differ.

The study ran the assay at deep level. Measured with immunoSEQ multiplex PCR; TCRdb has only the in-frame clones, and not every one. The sample has about 490,000 clones; roughly 80% are singletons. The sequence was obtained from a woman in her thirties or forties in good health. Some clones in this sample may be carry-over from other donors' samples. Sequencing was done on a sample of PBMCs. This rearrangement joins TRBV10-2 to TRBJ1-3; no definite D call. The CDR3 sequence: CASSPAAPRNPGNTIYF. CDR3 bases: TGCGCCAGCAGCCCCGCCGCCCCGAGAAACCCTGGAAACACCATATATTTT.